The source of this TCR beta chain is a study of persistence of HIV-infected CD4 T cells. General study findings and limits: Compared with CD3/CD28-stimulated cells, CMV- and Gag-responding cells showed lower TCRbeta richness. Degenerate expanded CDR3beta sequences were enriched among CMV- and Gag-responding cells.

Sequencing used immunoSEQ version 4 in survey mode. Sequenced by immunoSEQ multiplex PCR; TCRdb stores in-frame clones only, minus some. The table shows 18,000 or so clones, with 70% to 80% occurring only once. As regards this clone: Antigen specificity is unknown. The sample holds other DNA sequences that translate to the same CDR3.

Cells were stimulated with CMV-infected fibroblast lysates at roughly 10 ug/mL. Sorting selected CD4+ T cells upregulating both CD40 ligand and CD69. Stimulated PBMCs had first been depleted of CD8+ T cells. A roughly 18-hour stimulation of CD8-depleted PBMCs used anti-CD28/CD49d costimulation, CD40-blocking antibody and enfuvirtide. In germline, CDR1 is LGHNA, CDR2 YNFKEQ. Trimming removed 0 bases from V and 7 bases from J; junction bases left unmatched: 1. The CDR3 contains 14 residues. J is TRBJ2-1 and V is TRBV4-2; TRBD1 agrees at 9 bases. This clonotype was obtained from an adult man with HIV who was CMV-seropositive. This specimen was CD4+ T cells sorted from PBMCs after roughly 18-hour stimulation, taken from a patient who received antiretroviral therapy. For the CDR3, the DNA is TGTGCCAGCAGCCAAGATGGACAGGGGAATGAGCAGTTCTTC. Residues: CASSQDGQGNEQFF.